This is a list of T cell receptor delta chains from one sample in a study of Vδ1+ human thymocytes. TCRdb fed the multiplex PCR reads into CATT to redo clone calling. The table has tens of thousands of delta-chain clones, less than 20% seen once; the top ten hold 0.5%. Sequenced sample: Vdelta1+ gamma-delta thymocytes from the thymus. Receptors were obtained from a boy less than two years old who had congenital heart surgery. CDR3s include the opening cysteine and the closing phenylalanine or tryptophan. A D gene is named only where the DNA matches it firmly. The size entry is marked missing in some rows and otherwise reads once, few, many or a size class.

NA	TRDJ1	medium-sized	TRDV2	CACDTIRLPAGYSDKLIF	TGTGCCTGTGACACCATACGCCTGCCTGCGGGATATTCCGATAAACTCATCTTT
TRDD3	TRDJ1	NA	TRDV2	CACDTWYWGMRGDTDKLIF	TGTGCCTGTGACACGTGGTACTGGGGGATGCGGGGTGACACCGATAAACTCATCTTT
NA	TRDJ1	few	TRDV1	CALGDRAPSRLNWVRYLYTDKLIF	TGTGCTCTTGGGGACCGGGCTCCATCCCGACTTAACTGGGTCCGTTACCTATACACCGATAAACTCATCTTT
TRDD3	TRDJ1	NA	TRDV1	CALGELSPPPTGGRYTDKLIF	TGTGCTCTTGGGGAACTGTCTCCGCCCCCGACTGGGGGACGGTACACCGATAAACTCATCTTT
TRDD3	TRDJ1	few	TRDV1	CALGEYWGTYTDKLIF	TGTGCTCTTGGGGAGTACTGGGGGACCTACACCGATAAACTCATCTTT
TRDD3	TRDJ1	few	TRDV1	CALGEPPEDLLGDPGDKLIF	TGTGCTCTTGGGGAACCCCCAGAGGACCTACTGGGGGATCCTGGGGATAAACTCATCTTT
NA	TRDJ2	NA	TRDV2	CACDESSTAQLFF	TGTGCCTGTGATGAGAGTTCGACAGCACAACTCTTCTTT
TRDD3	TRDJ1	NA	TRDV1	CALGESSLPGDKRYGLIF	TGTGCTCTTGGGGAAAGCTCCCTACCGGGGGATAAGCGGTACGGACTCATCTTT
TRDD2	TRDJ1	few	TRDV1	CALGEPFLPYWHTDKLIF	TGTGCTCTTGGGGAACCATTCCTACCGTACTGGCACACCGATAAACTCATCTTT
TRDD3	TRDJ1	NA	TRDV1	CALTGSNLGDKGQTDKLIF	TGTGCTCTCACGGGGTCTAATCTGGGGGATAAGGGGCAGACCGATAAACTCATCTTT
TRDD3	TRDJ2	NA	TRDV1	CALGDFPSWGIEAAQLFF	TGTGCTCTTGGGGACTTCCCTTCCTGGGGGATTGAGGCAGCACAACTCTTCTTT
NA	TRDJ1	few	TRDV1	CALGTQIPNWGQHTDKLIF	TGTGCTCTTGGGACACAAATTCCTAATTGGGGACAACACACCGATAAACTCATCTTT
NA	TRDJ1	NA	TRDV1	CALGLKSRSLRTLPKADKLIF	TGTGCTCTTGGATTAAAAAGCAGGTCGCTTCGGACGTTACCTAAGGCCGATAAACTCATCTTT
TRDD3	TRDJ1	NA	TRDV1	CALGVLFPALLLGDTRTDKLIF	TGTGCTCTTGGGGTACTATTTCCTGCCCTTTTACTGGGGGATACGCGCACCGATAAACTCATCTTT
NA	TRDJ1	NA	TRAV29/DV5	CSVLLCSRSTGDTGGTADKLIF	NA
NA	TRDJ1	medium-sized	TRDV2	CACDARIEGKVTDKLIF	TGTGCCTGTGACGCACGAATAGAAGGGAAAGTTACCGATAAACTCATCTTT
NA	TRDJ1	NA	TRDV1	CALGDLPRNTDKLIF	TGTGCTCTTGGGGACCTTCCCCGAAACACCGATAAACTCATCTTT
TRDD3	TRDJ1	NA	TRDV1	CALGEVYPSFYWGIRGTDKLIF	TGTGCTCTTGGGGAAGTTTACCCTTCCTTCTACTGGGGGATAAGGGGGACCGATAAACTCATCTTT
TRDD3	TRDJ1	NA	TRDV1	CALGERHTLLLGDRSTDKLIF	TGTGCTCTTGGGGAACGGCACACCCTACTACTGGGGGATAGGAGCACCGATAAACTCATCTTT
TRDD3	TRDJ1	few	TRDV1	CALGVTTWGSYTDKLIF	TGTGCTCTTGGGGTAACTACCTGGGGGAGTTACACCGATAAACTCATCTTT
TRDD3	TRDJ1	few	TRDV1	CALGDASPWGILGGTDKLIF	TGTGCTCTTGGGGACGCCTCACCCTGGGGGATACTTGGTGGCACCGATAAACTCATCTTT
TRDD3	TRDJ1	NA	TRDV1	CALGDSFLDEGIRRADKLIF	TGTGCTCTTGGGGACAGCTTCCTAGACGAGGGGATACGGAGAGCCGATAAACTCATCTTT
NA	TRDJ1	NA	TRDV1	CALGDPSSAHCRDRGYTDKLIF	TGTGCTCTTGGGGACCCTTCCTCTGCCCACTGTCGGGATAGGGGGTACACCGATAAACTCATCTTT
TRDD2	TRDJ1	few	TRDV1	CALGPLYRASYGYWVSKLIF	TGTGCTCTTGGGCCTCTTTATAGGGCTTCCTACGGCTACTGGGTGTCGAAACTCATCTTT
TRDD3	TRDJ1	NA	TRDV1	CALGEVPVLGIPGGLIF	TGTGCTCTTGGGGAAGTACCAGTACTGGGGATACCAGGGGGGCTCATCTTT
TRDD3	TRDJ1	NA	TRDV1	CALGIKGGSWGKLIF	TGTGCTCTTGGGATAAAGGGGGGATCTTGGGGTAAACTCATCTTT
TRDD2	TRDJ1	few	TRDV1	CALGELSPPSYRMGAPYTDKLIF	TGTGCTCTTGGGGAACTTAGTCCGCCTTCCTATCGGATGGGGGCCCCGTACACCGATAAACTCATCTTT
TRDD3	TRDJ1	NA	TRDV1	CALGEPWGILADKLIF	TGTGCTCTTGGGGAACCCTGGGGGATCCTTGCCGATAAACTCATCTTT
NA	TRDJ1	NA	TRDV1	CALGELGVWPTYTDKLIF	TGTGCTCTTGGGGAACTTGGAGTTTGGCCCACGTACACCGATAAACTCATCTTT
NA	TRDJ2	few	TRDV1	CALGSYLGLGIPRTAQLFF	TGTGCTCTTGGTTCCTACTTGGGGCTGGGGATACCACGGACAGCACAACTCTTCTTT
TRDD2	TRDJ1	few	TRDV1	CALGFPGLPTDWGQGELIF	TGTGCTCTTGGGTTTCCCGGCCTTCCTACAGACTGGGGACAAGGGGAACTCATCTTT
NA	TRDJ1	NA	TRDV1	CALGELDPTDLDSCWVYTDKLIF	TGTGCTCTTGGGGAATTAGATCCTACTGACCTCGACTCCTGTTGGGTGTACACCGATAAACTCATCTTT
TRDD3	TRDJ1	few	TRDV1	CALGVRSYTNVLGDTLIF	TGTGCTCTTGGGGTCCGTTCCTACACAAATGTACTGGGGGATACCCTCATCTTT
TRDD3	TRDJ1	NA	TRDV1	CALGGTTGGYEVDKLIF	TGTGCTCTTGGGGGCACCACAGGGGGATACGAGGTCGATAAACTCATCTTT
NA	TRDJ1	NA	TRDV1	CALEERSLHTDKLIF	TGTGCTCTTGAGGAACGATCTTTACACACCGATAAACTCATCTTT
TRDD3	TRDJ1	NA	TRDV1	CALHLGGDTDKLIF	TGTGCTCTGCATCTGGGGGGCGACACCGATAAACTCATCTTT
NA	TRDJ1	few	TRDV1	CALGVLLRNTDKLIF	TGTGCTCTTGGGGTCCTCCTCCGGAACACCGATAAACTCATCTTT
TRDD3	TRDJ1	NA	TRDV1	CALGELLSQAHWGIPVRYTDKLIF	TGTGCTCTTGGGGAACTATTATCCCAAGCCCACTGGGGGATACCCGTCCGATACACCGATAAACTCATCTTT
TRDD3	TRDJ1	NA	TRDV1	CALGDIGGYPPTNTDKLIF	TGTGCTCTTGGGGACATTGGGGGATACCCACCAACGAACACCGATAAACTCATCTTT
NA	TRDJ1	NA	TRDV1	CALGELKPPNTAHPYTDKLIF	TGTGCTCTTGGGGAACTAAAGCCTCCCAATACTGCCCACCCCTACACCGATAAACTCATCTTT
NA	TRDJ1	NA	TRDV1	CALGELPSQGCTFYKLIF	TGTGCTCTTGGGGAACTCCCTTCCCAGGGGTGTACCTTCTACAAACTCATCTTT
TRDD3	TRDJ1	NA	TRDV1	CAFSLGELLPYTDKLIF	TGTGCTTTCTCGCTGGGGGAACTCCTTCCGTACACCGATAAACTCATCTTT
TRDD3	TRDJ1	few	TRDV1	CALGEFLPTGGYTDKLIF	TGTGCTCTTGGGGAATTCCTCCCCACTGGGGGATACACCGATAAACTCATCTTT
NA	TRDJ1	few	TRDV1	CALGELRLDKLIF	TGTGCTCTTGGGGAACTCCGTCTGGATAAACTCATCTTT
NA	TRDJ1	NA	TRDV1	CALGEPPTPQEYWLDKLIF	TGTGCTCTTGGGGAACCTCCGACCCCGCAGGAGTACTGGCTCGATAAACTCATCTTT
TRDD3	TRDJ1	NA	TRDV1	CALGELTPTIFAPGGYFTDKLIF	TGTGCTCTTGGGGAACTAACTCCAACCATCTTCGCCCCTGGGGGATACTTCACCGATAAACTCATCTTT
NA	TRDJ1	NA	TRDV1	CALGEMGILKYTDKLIF	TGTGCTCTTGGGGAAATGGGGATCCTTAAGTACACCGATAAACTCATCTTT
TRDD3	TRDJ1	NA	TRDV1	CALGPRPLRVLGDTRSKLIF	TGTGCTCTTGGGCCTCGTCCGCTACGAGTACTGGGGGATACCCGTAGTAAACTCATCTTT
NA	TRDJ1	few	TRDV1	CALGELRPYSGESLYTDKLIF	TGTGCTCTTGGGGAACTAAGGCCCTACTCGGGGGAAAGTCTTTACACCGATAAACTCATCTTT
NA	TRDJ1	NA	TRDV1	CALGSKAFLRLGGYNDKLIF	TGTGCTCTTGGGTCGAAGGCCTTCCTACGTTTAGGGGGATACAACGATAAACTCATCTTT
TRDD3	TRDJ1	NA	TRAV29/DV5	CASYHKGLYWGIPYTDKLIF	TGTGCATCTTACCACAAGGGCTTGTACTGGGGGATACCGTACACCGATAAACTCATCTTT
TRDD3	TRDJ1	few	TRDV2	CACDPRLPPLSTGGPNTDKLIF	TGTGCCTGTGACCCCCGCCTTCCTCCTCTGAGTACTGGGGGACCTAACACCGATAAACTCATCTTT
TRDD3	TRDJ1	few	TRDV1	CALGETRSTGGPYTDKLIF	TGTGCTCTTGGGGAAACTCGGTCGACTGGGGGACCTTACACCGATAAACTCATCTTT
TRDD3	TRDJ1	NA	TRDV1	CALGERCWGNTDKLIF	TGTGCTCTTGGGGAAAGGTGCTGGGGGAACACCGATAAACTCATCTTT
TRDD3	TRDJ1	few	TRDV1	CALGELTGGCYTDKLIF	TGTGCTCTTGGGGAACTAACTGGGGGATGCTACACCGATAAACTCATCTTT
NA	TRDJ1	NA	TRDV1	CALGDRWGLGGDKLIF	TGTGCTCTTGGGGACCGCTGGGGACTCGGGGGCGATAAACTCATCTTT
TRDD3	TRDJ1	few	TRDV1	CALGLYGRFLLGDGDTDKLIF	TGTGCTCTTGGTCTATATGGGAGATTCCTACTGGGGGATGGGGACACCGATAAACTCATCTTT
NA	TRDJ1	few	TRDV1	CALGEPNPDKLIF	TGTGCTCTTGGGGAACCAAATCCCGATAAACTCATCTTT
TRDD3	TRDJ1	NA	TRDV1	CALGEPPSINKGLGDTPDKLIF	TGTGCTCTTGGGGAACCTCCCTCCATAAACAAAGGGCTGGGGGATACGCCCGATAAACTCATCTTT
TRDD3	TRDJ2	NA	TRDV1	CALGPGDRQALTAQLFF	TGTGCTCTTGGCCCGGGGGATAGACAGGCTTTGACAGCACAACTCTTCTTT